This T cell receptor (beta chain) stems from a study of blood T cell repertoires in COVID-19. Clones were read by immunoSEQ multiplex PCR, and TCRdb kept only the in-frame ones, dropping some. The sample holds fewer than 350,000 clones; over 80% are singletons and the top ten take about 4%. Participant-reported clinical history was the basis for cohort assignment. This CDR3 contains 17 residues. Germline V gives CDR1 KGHDR, CDR2 SFDVKD. V was trimmed by 0 bases and J by 5 bases, leaving 16 bases between them. Sequences were obtained from PBMCs or T cells enriched from blood (not recorded which). This receptor was taken from a woman younger than 45 with acute COVID-19. V usage is TRBV24-1 and J usage is TRBJ2-1, with a tentative D call TRBD2 (5 bases). The CDR3 region is CATSDLGGGLTHNEQFF. Here the CDR3 DNA reads TGTGCCACCAGTGATTTGGGCGGAGGACTTACACACAATGAGCAGTTCTTC.